This is a list of T cell receptor beta chains from one sample in a study of blood T cells in healthy people across ages. Using its own MiXCR run on the 5' RACE reads, TCRdb lists one record per CDR3 protein. The table lists about 1,400,000 distinct CDR3 sequences, roughly 60% of them singletons. Material for sequencing was blood. Receptor source: a man younger than 35 in good health. CDR3s include the opening cysteine and the closing phenylalanine or tryptophan. Only part of the rows carry a size: once, few, many, or a class if the clone is expanded.

j_gene: TRBJ2-2; abundance: -; v_gene: TRBV4-3; CDR3aa: CASSRGEGTGELFF
j_gene: TRBJ2-4; abundance: -; v_gene: TRBV6-1; CDR3aa: CASSEIPTSGGAGQYF
j_gene: TRBJ1-1; abundance: -; v_gene: TRBV27; CDR3aa: CASRGQGPKTEAFF
j_gene: TRBJ2-1; abundance: many; v_gene: TRBV29-1; CDR3aa: CSVDLAGTSNEQFF
j_gene: TRBJ2-7; abundance: -; v_gene: TRBV7-2; CDR3aa: CASSTRTSGRNEQYF
j_gene: -; abundance: -; v_gene: TRBV5-4; CDR3aa: CASSRSGLAIHEQYF
j_gene: TRBJ1-4; abundance: -; v_gene: TRBV14; CDR3aa: CASSQETDNEKLFF
j_gene: TRBJ2-2; abundance: few; v_gene: TRBV7-2; CDR3aa: CASSLNSGTTYTGELFF
j_gene: -; abundance: -; v_gene: TRBV20-1; CDR3aa: CSARDLHRGPHEQYF
j_gene: -; abundance: -; v_gene: TRBV5-1; CDR3aa: CASSPGTISPYEQYF
j_gene: TRBJ2-3; abundance: few; v_gene: TRBV2; CDR3aa: CASSIPPLIKTSRNSTDTQYF
j_gene: TRBJ1-2; abundance: -; v_gene: TRBV5-6; CDR3aa: CASSSDVRTDYGYTF
j_gene: TRBJ2-1; abundance: once; v_gene: TRBV2; CDR3aa: CASSDTRTDPMRQFF
j_gene: -; abundance: -; v_gene: TRBV20-1; CDR3aa: CSARDTLWSEQYF
j_gene: TRBJ2-5; abundance: few; v_gene: TRBV5-5; CDR3aa: CASSLQGPPETQYF
j_gene: TRBJ1-1; abundance: few; v_gene: TRBV12-3/TRBV12-4; CDR3aa: CASYVDREVEAFF
j_gene: TRBJ2-5; abundance: -; v_gene: TRBV19; CDR3aa: CASSSPSGIQETQYF
j_gene: TRBJ2-1; abundance: -; v_gene: TRBV6-5; CDR3aa: CASSSSGGHNEQFF
j_gene: TRBJ2-3; abundance: -; v_gene: TRBV12-5; CDR3aa: CASGWIAGLTDTQYF
j_gene: TRBJ2-7; abundance: -; v_gene: TRBV7-2; CDR3aa: CASSLRTFYEQYF
j_gene: TRBJ1-2; abundance: few; v_gene: TRBV7-9; CDR3aa: CASGAGGYTF
j_gene: TRBJ1-2; abundance: few; v_gene: TRBV25-1; CDR3aa: CASSGGFGYTF
j_gene: -; abundance: -; v_gene: TRBV28; CDR3aa: CASTDRAHEQYF
j_gene: TRBJ2-7; abundance: many; v_gene: TRBV7-2; CDR3aa: CASSLGGREQYF
j_gene: TRBJ2-7; abundance: -; v_gene: TRBV21-1; CDR3aa: CASSKGGGQGRTYEQYF
j_gene: TRBJ2-2; abundance: -; v_gene: TRBV6-4; CDR3aa: CASSEQTNTGELFF
j_gene: -; abundance: -; v_gene: TRBV7-9; CDR3aa: CASSWTGTEETQYF
j_gene: TRBJ2-6; abundance: -; v_gene: TRBV7-2; CDR3aa: CASRGPYSGANVLTF
j_gene: TRBJ2-3; abundance: -; v_gene: TRBV10-2; CDR3aa: CASSVLAGGPYPDTQYF
j_gene: TRBJ2-1; abundance: -; v_gene: TRBV5-1; CDR3aa: CASSLVGPPAVEQFF
j_gene: TRBJ2-1; abundance: -; v_gene: TRBV20-1; CDR3aa: CGQRGDTYNEQFF
j_gene: TRBJ2-7; abundance: -; v_gene: TRBV5-1; CDR3aa: CASSLTTVANYEQYF
j_gene: TRBJ2-7; abundance: -; v_gene: TRBV5-6; CDR3aa: CASSFRAPTYEQYF
j_gene: TRBJ2-4; abundance: few; v_gene: TRBV12-3/TRBV12-4; CDR3aa: CASSTHGEQYF
j_gene: TRBJ2-7; abundance: -; v_gene: TRBV27; CDR3aa: CASSRTGISYEQYF
j_gene: TRBJ1-2; abundance: -; v_gene: TRBV29-1; CDR3aa: CSVEVSGLWSTF
j_gene: TRBJ1-4; abundance: few; v_gene: TRBV6-1; CDR3aa: CASSEDRANEKLFF
j_gene: TRBJ2-3; abundance: -; v_gene: TRBV29-1; CDR3aa: CSVEGLATDTQYF
j_gene: TRBJ2-1; abundance: few; v_gene: TRBV12-3/TRBV12-4; CDR3aa: CASSSGLAGENEQFF
j_gene: TRBJ1-2; abundance: -; v_gene: TRBV25-1; CDR3aa: CASSDTGTVAYYGYTF
j_gene: TRBJ1-4; abundance: -; v_gene: TRBV29-1; CDR3aa: CSVEDNEKLFF
j_gene: TRBJ2-3; abundance: -; v_gene: TRBV30; CDR3aa: CAWSPGLDGLSQYF
j_gene: TRBJ2-5; abundance: -; v_gene: TRBV12-3/TRBV12-4; CDR3aa: CASSSGSGKETQYF
j_gene: TRBJ2-3; abundance: -; v_gene: TRBV2; CDR3aa: CASSPGTGDGTDTQYF
j_gene: TRBJ1-5; abundance: -; v_gene: TRBV6-2/TRBV6-3; CDR3aa: CASRGINQPQHF
j_gene: TRBJ2-3; abundance: -; v_gene: TRBV12-3/TRBV12-4; CDR3aa: CASKRPGLWTDTQYF
j_gene: TRBJ1-5; abundance: -; v_gene: TRBV4-2; CDR3aa: CASSSTLDSQPQHF
j_gene: TRBJ2-7; abundance: once; v_gene: TRBV20-1; CDR3aa: CSAERSGGIRNNEQYF
j_gene: TRBJ2-7; abundance: few; v_gene: TRBV29-1; CDR3aa: CSVEDRGTFYEQYF
j_gene: TRBJ2-3; abundance: -; v_gene: TRBV6-5; CDR3aa: CASKLRDREKDTQYF
j_gene: TRBJ2-7; abundance: -; v_gene: TRBV11-2; CDR3aa: CASSAGTSSYEQYF
j_gene: TRBJ2-3; abundance: -; v_gene: TRBV27; CDR3aa: CASSFSRQTDTQYF
j_gene: TRBJ2-5; abundance: -; v_gene: TRBV9; CDR3aa: CASSTSGGITQETQYF
j_gene: TRBJ2-7; abundance: -; v_gene: TRBV27; CDR3aa: CASSLSRGDAPLSYEQYF
j_gene: TRBJ2-5; abundance: few; v_gene: TRBV12-3/TRBV12-4; CDR3aa: CASRQGFQETQYF
j_gene: TRBJ2-3; abundance: -; v_gene: TRBV6-6; CDR3aa: CASSFVQRGSTDTQYF
j_gene: TRBJ2-7; abundance: few; v_gene: TRBV29-1; CDR3aa: CSVVYVLTYEQYF